This TCR beta chain was observed in a study of blood T cell repertoires in COVID-19. Germline CDR1 SNHLY, CDR2 FYNNEI. The CDR3 runs 13 residues. V lost 3 bases to trimming and J lost 6 bases, with 12 bases between them. Sequencing was performed with immunoSEQ multiplex PCR; in TCRdb, only in-frame clones are kept and a portion is missing. The sample shows over 200,000 clones, around four fifths of them seen only once. This receptor was taken from a man of 80 years or more with acute or convalescent COVID-19. The V gene is TRBV2, the J gene TRBJ2-7; perhaps TRBD1 as D (7 bases). The specimen was peripheral blood. The CDR3 region has the DNA TGTGCCAGCAGTGAGCACAGGGGAGGCGAGCAGTACTTC. Translation gives CASSEHRGGEQYF.